The following is a T cell receptor (beta chain) sequence with its context. The naive CD8 population came from CD45RO-negative cells selected for CCR7, without terminally differentiated effector memory CD45RA+ cells. Generated by immunoSEQ multiplex PCR, the TCRdb table keeps only in-frame clones and is missing some. The table lists hundreds of thousands of clones, approximately 95% of them singletons. This record belongs to a study of shared clonotypes between healthy human individuals. This CDR3 region has 15 residues. The rearrangement uses TRBV21-1 and TRBJ1-1. TRBV21-1 represents a pseudogene. This clonotype was obtained from a woman aged 25 to 39 in good health. Sequencing was done on a sample of naive CD8+ T cells sorted from blood. CDR3 nucleotides: TGTGCCAGCAGCAAGGGGGTGAGGGCTAGCACTGAAGCTTTCTTT. As protein: CASSKGVRASTEAFF.